This TCR beta chain is drawn from a study of blood T cell repertoires in COVID-19. Study in general: In each case, the material was cDNA or gDNA derived from T cells, B-cell-depleted T cells, or PBMCs.

Germline CDR1 is SEHNR and CDR2 is FQNEAQ (reference sequence). CDR3 length: 14 residues. V was clipped by 4 bases and J by 5 bases; unmatched bases: 5. As handled by the study authors: Counts of nucleated cells, estimated from reference gene primer amplification, were obtained. Profiling relied on immunoSEQ multiplex PCR, and the TCRdb table lists in-frame clones only, not all of them. D and trimming were read from the DNA, whereas the V and J calls and clone size are those reported in that table. This sample has about 100,000 clones; approximately 88% occur once, and the top ten carry around 5.5%. Sequenced: peripheral blood. The source of this sequence is a human donor in a cohort sampled during active COVID-19. The J gene is TRBJ2-7, the V gene TRBV7-9; TRBD1 agrees at 10 bases. CDR3 amino acids: CASSSSGTGDEQYF. CDR3 coding DNA: TGTGCCAGCAGCTCCTCCGGGACAGGGGACGAGCAGTACTTC.